This T cell receptor beta chain emerged from a study of chemoradiotherapy in HPV16-positive cancers. Study-wide findings and caveats: In HPV16-positive patients, HPV-responsive T-cell expansion tracked better recurrence-free survival.

Sequenced by immunoSEQ multiplex PCR; TCRdb stores in-frame clones only, minus some. The sample has 10,000 to 15,000 clones; 89% are singletons. The CDR3 covers 17 residues. Trimming left V 5 bases short and J 0 bases short, with 20 bases between. The germline V gene has CDR1 SGHNT and CDR2 YENEEA. With regard to this clone: Its antigen is not known.

The material was blood, obtained from a patient who underwent chemoradiotherapy. The clonotype originates from a human donor with HPV-associated anogenital cancer. V is TRBV11-3 and J is TRBJ2-7, with a tentative D call TRBD1 (6 bases). The CDR3 sequence is CASSRKPGHSLSYEQYF. CDR3 nucleotide sequence: TGTGCCAGCAGCCGTAAACCGGGACACAGCCTCTCCTACGAGCAGTACTTC.